The entry that follows covers one T cell receptor (beta chain) sequence. This entry is derived from a study of OX40 agonist ivuxolimab in advanced cancers. About the study: Patients with hepatocellular carcinoma, melanoma, renal cell or head and neck cancer made up the dose-escalation patients.

Between the trimmed V and J ends, which lost 4 bases and 7 bases, there was a span of 14 bases. This CDR3 has 15 amino acids. Per germline, CDR1 SNHLY and CDR2 FYNNEI. The data were produced by immunoSEQ multiplex PCR, yet TCRdb's version contains in-frame clones alone and is incomplete. Of about 73,000 clones listed, about 93% were seen once; the top ten hold around 0.51%. The clonotype originates from an adult with an advanced solid tumor such as melanoma, head and neck, liver or kidney cancer. The V gene is TRBV2, the J gene TRBJ1-6; unclear D gene. The sequenced sample was CD4+ or CD8+ T cells sorted from blood, obtained in a trial of the OX40 agonist ivuxolimab. The DNA of the CDR3 is TGTGCCAGCAGTGCCCATCGGACGGAAAATTCACCCCTCCACTTT. Protein sequence: CASSAHRTENSPLHF.